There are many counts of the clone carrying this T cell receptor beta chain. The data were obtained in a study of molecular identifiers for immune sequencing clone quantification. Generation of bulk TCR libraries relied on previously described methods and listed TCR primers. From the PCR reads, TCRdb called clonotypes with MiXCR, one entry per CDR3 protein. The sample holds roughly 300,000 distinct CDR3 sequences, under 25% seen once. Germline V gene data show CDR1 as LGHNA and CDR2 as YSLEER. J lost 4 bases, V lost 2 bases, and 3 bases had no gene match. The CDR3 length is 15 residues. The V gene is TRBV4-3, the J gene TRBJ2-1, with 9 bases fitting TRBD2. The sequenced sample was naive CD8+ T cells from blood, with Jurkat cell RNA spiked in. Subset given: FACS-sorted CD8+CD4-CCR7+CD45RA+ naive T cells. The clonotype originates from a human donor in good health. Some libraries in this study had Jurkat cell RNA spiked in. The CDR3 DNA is TGCGCCAGCAGCCAAACTAGCGGGCCGTACAATGAGCAGTTCTTC. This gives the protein CASSQTSGPYNEQFF.